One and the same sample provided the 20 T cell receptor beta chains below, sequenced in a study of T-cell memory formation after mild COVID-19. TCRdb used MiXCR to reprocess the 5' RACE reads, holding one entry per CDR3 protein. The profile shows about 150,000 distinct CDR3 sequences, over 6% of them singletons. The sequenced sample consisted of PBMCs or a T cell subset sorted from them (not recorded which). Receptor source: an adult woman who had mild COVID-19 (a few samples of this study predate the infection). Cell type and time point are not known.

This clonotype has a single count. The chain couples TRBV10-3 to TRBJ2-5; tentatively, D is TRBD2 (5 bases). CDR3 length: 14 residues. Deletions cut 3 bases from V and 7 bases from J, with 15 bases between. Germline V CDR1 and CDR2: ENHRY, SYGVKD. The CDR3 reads CAISETEGIGTQYF. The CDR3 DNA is TGTGCCATCAGTGAAACTGAGGGAATTGGGACCCAGTACTTC.

This CDR3 reads CAIKQTGSDEKLFF. The CDR3 region has the DNA TGTGCCATCAAACAGACAGGGTCGGATGAAAAACTGTTTTTT. The V and J genes are TRBV10-3 and TRBJ1-4; 7 nucleotides line up with TRBD1. This CDR3 has 14 residues. V shed 7 bases and J 6 bases; nucleotides not matched to a gene: 8. Per the germline V gene, CDR1 is ENHRY and CDR2 is SYGVKD.

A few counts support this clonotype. Here the CDR3 DNA reads TGCGCCAGCAGCTACGACAGGGGTAATGAAAAACTGTTTTTT. This sequence encodes CASSYDRGNEKLFF. V is TRBV5-1 and J is TRBJ1-4; 8 nucleotides match TRBD1. Trimming took 3 bases from V and 4 from J; bases not matched to a gene: 2. The germline gives CDR1 SGHRS, CDR2 YFSETQ. This CDR3 has 14 amino acids.

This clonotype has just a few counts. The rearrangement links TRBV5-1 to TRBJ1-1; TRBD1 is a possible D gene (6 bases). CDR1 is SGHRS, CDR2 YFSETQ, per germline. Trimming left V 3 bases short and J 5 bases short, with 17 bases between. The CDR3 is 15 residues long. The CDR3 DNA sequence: TGCGCCAGCAGCTCGCTACAGGGTGATTTAACTGAAGCTTTCTTT. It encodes CASSSLQGDLTEAFF.

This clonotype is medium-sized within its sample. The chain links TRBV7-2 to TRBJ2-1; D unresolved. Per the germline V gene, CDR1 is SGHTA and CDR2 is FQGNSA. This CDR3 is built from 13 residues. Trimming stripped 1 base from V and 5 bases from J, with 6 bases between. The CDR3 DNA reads TGTGCCAGCAGCTTAGATGCGGACAATGAGCAGTTCTTC. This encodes CASSLDADNEQFF.

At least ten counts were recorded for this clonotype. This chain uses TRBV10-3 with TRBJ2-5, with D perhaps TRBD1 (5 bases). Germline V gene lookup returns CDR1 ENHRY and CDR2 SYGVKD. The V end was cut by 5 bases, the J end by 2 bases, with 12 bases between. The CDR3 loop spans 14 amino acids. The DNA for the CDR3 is TGTGCCATCAGTAAGGACACAGGTCAAGAGACCCAGTACTTC. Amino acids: CAISKDTGQETQYF.

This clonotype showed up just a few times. In nucleotides, the CDR3 is TGCGCCAGCAGCTCGGTAGGGACAGGGGTTGAAAAACTGTTTTTT. Its translation: CASSSVGTGVEKLFF. The chain recombines TRBV5-1 with TRBJ1-4, with 10 nucleotides matching TRBD1. The junction had 6 bases not matched to a gene; V was cut back by 3 bases and J by 7 bases. Germline V gives CDR1 SGHRS, CDR2 YFSETQ. CDR3 length: 15 residues. The variable domain in full, with the rest retrieved from reference TRBV5-1 and TRBJ1-4, is KAGVTQTPRYLIKTRGQQVTLSCSPISGHRSVSWYQQTPGQGLQFLFEYFSETQRNKGNFPGRFSGRQFSNSRSEMNVSTLELGDSALYLCASSSVGTGVEKLFFGSGTQLSVL.

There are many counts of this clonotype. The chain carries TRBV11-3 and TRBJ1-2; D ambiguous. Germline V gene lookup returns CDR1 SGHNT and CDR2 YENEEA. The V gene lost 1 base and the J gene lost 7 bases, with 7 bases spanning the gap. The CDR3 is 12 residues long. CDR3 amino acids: CASSLGGRGYTF. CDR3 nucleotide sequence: TGTGCCAGCAGCTTAGGGGGTCGTGGCTACACCTTC.

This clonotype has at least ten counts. For the CDR3, the DNA is TGTGCCAGCAGCCAAGATAGGGGCGGTCAGCCCCAGCATTTT. Amino acid sequence: CASSQDRGGQPQHF. This sequence joins TRBV4-2 and TRBJ1-5, with D maybe TRBD1 (5 bases). Germline-derived CDR1 and CDR2 are LGHNA and YNFKEQ. Trimming pared 0 bases from V and 6 bases from J, leaving 9 bases between. This CDR3 spans 14 amino acids.

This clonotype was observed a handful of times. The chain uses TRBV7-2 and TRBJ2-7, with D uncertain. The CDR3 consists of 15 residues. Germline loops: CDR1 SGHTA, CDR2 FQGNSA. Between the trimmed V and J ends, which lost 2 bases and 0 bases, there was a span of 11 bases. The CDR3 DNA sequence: TGTGCCAGCAGCTTATCGGAGCAGAGCTCCTACGAGCAGTACTTC. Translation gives CASSLSEQSSYEQYF. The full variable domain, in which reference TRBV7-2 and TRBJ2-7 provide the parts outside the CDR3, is GAGVSQSPSNKVTEKGKDVELRCDPISGHTALYWYRQSLGQGLEFLIYFQGNSAPDKSGLPSDRFSAERTGGSVSTLTIQRTQQEDSAVYLCASSLSEQSSYEQYFGPGTRLTVT.

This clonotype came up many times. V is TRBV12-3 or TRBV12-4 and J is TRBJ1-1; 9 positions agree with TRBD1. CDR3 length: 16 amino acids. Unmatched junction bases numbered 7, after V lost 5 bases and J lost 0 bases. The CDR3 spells CASSPRQGGMNTEAFF. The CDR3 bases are TGTGCCAGCAGTCCCAGACAGGGGGGAATGAACACTGAAGCTTTCTTT.

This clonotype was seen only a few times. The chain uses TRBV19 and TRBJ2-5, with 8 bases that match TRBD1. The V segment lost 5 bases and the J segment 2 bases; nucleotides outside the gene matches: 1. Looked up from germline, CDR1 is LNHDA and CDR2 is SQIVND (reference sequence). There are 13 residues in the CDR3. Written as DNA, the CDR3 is TGTGCCAGTAGTGACAGGGGACAAGAGACCCAGTACTTC. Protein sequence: CASSDRGQETQYF.

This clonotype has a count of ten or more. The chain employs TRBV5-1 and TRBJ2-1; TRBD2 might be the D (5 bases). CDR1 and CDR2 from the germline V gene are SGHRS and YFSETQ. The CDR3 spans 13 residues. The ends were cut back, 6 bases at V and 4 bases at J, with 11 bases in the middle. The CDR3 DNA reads TGCGCCAGCACACTAGGTTCTTACAATGAGCAGTTCTTC. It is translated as CASTLGSYNEQFF. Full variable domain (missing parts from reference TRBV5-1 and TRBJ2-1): KAGVTQTPRYLIKTRGQQVTLSCSPISGHRSVSWYQQTPGQGLQFLFEYFSETQRNKGNFPGRFSGRQFSNSRSEMNVSTLELGDSALYLCASTLGSYNEQFFGPGTRLTVL.

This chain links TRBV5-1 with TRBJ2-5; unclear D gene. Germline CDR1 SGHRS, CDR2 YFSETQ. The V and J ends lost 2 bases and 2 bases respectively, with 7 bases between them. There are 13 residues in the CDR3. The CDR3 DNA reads TGCGCCAGCAGCTTTGGGCCGCAAGAGACCCAGTACTTC. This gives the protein CASSFGPQETQYF.

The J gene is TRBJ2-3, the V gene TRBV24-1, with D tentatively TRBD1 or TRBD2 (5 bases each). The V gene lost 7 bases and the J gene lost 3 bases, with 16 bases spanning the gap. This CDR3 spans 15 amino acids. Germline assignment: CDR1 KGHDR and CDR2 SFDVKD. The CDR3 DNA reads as TGTGCCACCAGCAATGGGGGTGCCAGAACAGATACGCAGTATTTT. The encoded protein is CATSNGGARTDTQYF.

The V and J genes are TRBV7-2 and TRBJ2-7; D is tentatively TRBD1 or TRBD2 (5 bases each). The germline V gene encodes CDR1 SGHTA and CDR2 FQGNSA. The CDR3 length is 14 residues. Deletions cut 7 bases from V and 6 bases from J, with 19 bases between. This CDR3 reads CASTSTGHGGEQYF. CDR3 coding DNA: TGTGCCAGCACCTCGACGGGGCATGGAGGCGAGCAGTACTTC.

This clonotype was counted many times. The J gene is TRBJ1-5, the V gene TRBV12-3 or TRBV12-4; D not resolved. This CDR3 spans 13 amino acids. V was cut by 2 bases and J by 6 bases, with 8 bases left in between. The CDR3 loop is CASSLTDLQPQHF. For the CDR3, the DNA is TGTGCCAGCAGTTTAACCGACCTTCAGCCCCAGCATTTT.

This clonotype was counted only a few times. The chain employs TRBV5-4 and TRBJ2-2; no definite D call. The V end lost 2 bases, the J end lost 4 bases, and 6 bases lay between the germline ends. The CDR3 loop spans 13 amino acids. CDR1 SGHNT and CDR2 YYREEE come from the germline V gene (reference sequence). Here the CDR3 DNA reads TGTGCCAGCAGCTTAGGTTTCACCGGGGAGCTGTTTTTT. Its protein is CASSLGFTGELFF.

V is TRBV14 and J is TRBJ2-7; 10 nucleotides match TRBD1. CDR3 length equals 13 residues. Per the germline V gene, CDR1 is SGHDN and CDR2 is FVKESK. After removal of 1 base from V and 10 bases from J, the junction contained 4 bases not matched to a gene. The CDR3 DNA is TGTGCCAGCAGCCAAGGACAGGGGGCAAGACAGTACTTC. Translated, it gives CASSQGQGARQYF.

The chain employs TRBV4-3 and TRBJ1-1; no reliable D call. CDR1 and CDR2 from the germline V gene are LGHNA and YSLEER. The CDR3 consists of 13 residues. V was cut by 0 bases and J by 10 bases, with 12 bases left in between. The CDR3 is CASSQDRTEGAFF. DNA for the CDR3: TGCGCCAGCAGCCAAGATCGAACGGAGGGAGCTTTCTTT.